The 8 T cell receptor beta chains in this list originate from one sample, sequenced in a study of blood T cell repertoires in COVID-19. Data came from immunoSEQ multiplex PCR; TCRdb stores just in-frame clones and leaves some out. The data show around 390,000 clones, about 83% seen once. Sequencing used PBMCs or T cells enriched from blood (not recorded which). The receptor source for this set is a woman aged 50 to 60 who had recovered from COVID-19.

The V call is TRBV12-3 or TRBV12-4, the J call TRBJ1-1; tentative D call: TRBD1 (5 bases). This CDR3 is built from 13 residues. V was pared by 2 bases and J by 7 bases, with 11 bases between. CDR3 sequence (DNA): TGTGCCAGCAGTTTATCCAGGGTCAATGAAGCTTTCTTT. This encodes CASSLSRVNEAFF.

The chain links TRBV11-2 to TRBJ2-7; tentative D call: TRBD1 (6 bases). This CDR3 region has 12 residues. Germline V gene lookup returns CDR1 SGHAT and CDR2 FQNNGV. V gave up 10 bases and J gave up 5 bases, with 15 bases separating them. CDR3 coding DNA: TGTGCCACATCCCCCAACAGGGACGAGCAGTACTTC. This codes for CATSPNRDEQYF.

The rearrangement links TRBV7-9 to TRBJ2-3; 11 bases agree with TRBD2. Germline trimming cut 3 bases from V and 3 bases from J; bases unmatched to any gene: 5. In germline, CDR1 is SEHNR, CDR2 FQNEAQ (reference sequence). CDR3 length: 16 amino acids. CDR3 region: CASSFLAGGNTDTQYF. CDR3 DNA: TGTGCCAGCAGCTTCCTAGCGGGGGGAAATACAGATACGCAGTATTTT.

The CDR3 DNA follows: TGTGCCAGCAGCTTAGCATCCGGGGGAGGCTACGAGCAGTACTTC. Translated: CASSLASGGGYEQYF. The gene calls are TRBV7-6 and TRBJ2-7; tentatively, D is TRBD2 (6 bases). The CDR3 covers 15 residues. Germline values: CDR1 SGHVS, CDR2 FNYEAQ. V was cut by 0 bases and J by 3 bases, with 12 bases left in between. The variable domain in full, completed from reference TRBV7-6 and TRBJ2-7, reads GAGVSQSPRYKVTKRGQDVALRCDPISGHVSLYWYRQALGQGPEFLTYFNYEAQQDKSGLPNDRFSAERPEGSISTLTIQRTEQRDSAMYRCASSLASGGGYEQYFGPGTRLTVT.

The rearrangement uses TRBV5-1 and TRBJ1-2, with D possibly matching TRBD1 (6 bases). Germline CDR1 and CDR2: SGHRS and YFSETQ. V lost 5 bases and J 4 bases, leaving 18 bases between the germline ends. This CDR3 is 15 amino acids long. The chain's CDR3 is CASSSTGKFSYGYTF. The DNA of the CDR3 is TGCGCCAGCAGTTCTACAGGGAAGTTCTCCTATGGCTACACCTTC.

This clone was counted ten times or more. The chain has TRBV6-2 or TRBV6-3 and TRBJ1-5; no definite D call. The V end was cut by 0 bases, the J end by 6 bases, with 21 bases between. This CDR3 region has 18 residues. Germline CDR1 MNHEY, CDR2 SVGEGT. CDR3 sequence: CASSYSVALRESGQPQHF. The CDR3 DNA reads TGTGCCAGCAGTTACTCGGTCGCCTTACGGGAAAGCGGTCAGCCCCAGCATTTT.

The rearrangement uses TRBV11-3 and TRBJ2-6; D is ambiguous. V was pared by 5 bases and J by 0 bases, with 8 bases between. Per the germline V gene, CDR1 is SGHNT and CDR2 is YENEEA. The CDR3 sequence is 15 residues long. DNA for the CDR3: TGTGCCAGCAGCCCCGAGTCCTCTGGGGCCAACGTCCTGACTTTC. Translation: CASSPESSGANVLTF.

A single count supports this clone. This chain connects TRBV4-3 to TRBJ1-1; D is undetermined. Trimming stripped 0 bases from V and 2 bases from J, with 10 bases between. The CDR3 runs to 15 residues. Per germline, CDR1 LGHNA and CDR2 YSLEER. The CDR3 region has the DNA TGCGCCAGCAGCCAAGATCGCTTTCTAAACACTGAAGCTTTCTTT. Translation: CASSQDRFLNTEAFF.